Presented here are 20 T cell receptor beta chains from one specimen sequenced in a study of cytomegalovirus exposure and HLA in healthy donors. In the PCR, 60 Vbeta and 13 Jbeta primers were used. The protocol was immunoSEQ multiplex PCR, while the TCRdb copy is restricted to in-frame clones and leaves out a portion. This sample has fewer than 350,000 clones, with around nine tenths found just once. Material for sequencing was PBMCs. The receptors were gathered from a woman between 18 and 30 years old in good health and CMV-seronegative.

This chain joins TRBV2 and TRBJ2-1, with D possibly matching TRBD2 (6 bases). CDR1 SNHLY and CDR2 FYNNEI come from the germline V gene. The ends were cut back, 6 bases at V and 1 base at J, with 13 bases in the middle. CDR3 length equals 15 residues. For the CDR3, the DNA is TGTGCCAGCAGGGCCATTAGCGGATCCTACAATGAGCAGTTCTTC. Its protein is CASRAISGSYNEQFF.

This clone is a singleton in its sample. The V and J genes are TRBV10-1 and TRBJ1-1; D is unresolved. The CDR3 runs to 14 residues. Trimming removed 6 bases from V and 1 base from J, with 12 bases in between. CDR1 and CDR2 (germline): WNHNN, SYGVQD (reference sequence). As DNA, the CDR3 is TGCGCCAGCAGGCGACTAGCGGAGAACACTGAAGCTTTCTTT. It codes for CASRRLAENTEAFF.

This clone has only one observation. V and J are TRBV2 and TRBJ2-1; 8 nucleotides agree with TRBD2. J gave up 5 bases and V 6 bases, and 15 bases lay outside the gene matches. There are 17 residues in the CDR3. Germline-derived CDR1 and CDR2 are SNHLY and FYNNEI. In DNA form, the CDR3 reads TGTGCCAGCAGCACCACCGGGGGGGGACTTGGAGACAATGAGCAGTTCTTC. It yields the protein CASSTTGGGLGDNEQFF.

Here the CDR3 reads CASTRGYNEQFF. The CDR3 region has the DNA TGTGCCAGCACCCGGGGGTACAATGAGCAGTTCTTC. The chain uses TRBV19 and TRBJ2-1, with D possibly being TRBD2 (6 bases). CDR3 length: 12 amino acids. The germline V gene has CDR1 LNHDA and CDR2 SQIVND (reference sequence). V lost 9 bases to trimming and J lost 4 bases, with 10 bases between them. Together with reference TRBV19 and TRBJ2-1, the CDR3 gives the full variable domain: DGGITQSPKYLFRKEGQNVTLSCEQNLNHDAMYWYRQDPGQGLRLIYYSQIVNDFQKGDIAEGYSVSREKKESFPLTVTSAQKNPTAFYLCASTRGYNEQFFGPGTRLTVL.

The chain uses TRBV19 and TRBJ1-2; D is ambiguous. CDR3 length: 16 amino acids. V gave up 1 base and J gave up 1 base, with 13 bases separating them. CDR1 and CDR2 from the germline V gene are LNHDA and SQIVND (reference sequence). Written as DNA, the CDR3 is TGTGCCAGTAGTATAGGAGGGATGCTGTTTAACTATGGCTACACCTTC. This gives the protein CASSIGGMLFNYGYTF.

Turning to this clone: In this CDR3 the conserved last residue, phenylalanine or tryptophan, is missing, so a read error is likely. The chain employs TRBV15 and TRBJ1-2; tentatively, D is TRBD1 (5 bases). In germline, CDR1 is LNHNV, CDR2 YYDKDF (reference sequence). Trimming removed 1 base at V and 5 bases at J, with 11 bases between. This CDR3 has 14 amino acids. The CDR3 coding sequence is TGTGCCACCAGCAGAGCAGGGAACAATTATGGCTACACCCTC. It is translated as CATSRAGNNYGYTL.

This sequence joins TRBV10-2 and TRBJ2-3; no clear D gene. V lost 2 bases, J lost 4 bases, and 4 bases lay in between. The CDR3 consists of 12 residues. Germline lookup yields CDR1 WSHSY and CDR2 SAAADI. The CDR3 DNA sequence: TGCGCCAGCAGTGAGCAATCAGATACGCAGTATTTT. This translates into CASSEQSDTQYF.

The chain couples TRBV6-5 to TRBJ1-1, with a tentative D call TRBD1 (5 bases). The germline V gene encodes CDR1 MNHEY and CDR2 SVGAGI. The CDR3 has 14 residues. Trimming took 6 bases from V and 1 from J, leaving 12 bases between them. CDR3 sequence: CASSLARGNTEAFF. The DNA for the CDR3 is TGTGCCAGCAGCCTCGCAAGGGGGAACACTGAAGCTTTCTTT.

This clone was observed a single time. The chain uses TRBV12-5 and TRBJ2-3; 7 bases match TRBD2. J gave up 2 bases and V 8 bases, and 13 bases lay outside the gene matches. This CDR3 region has 16 residues. Looked up from germline, CDR1 is LGHNT and CDR2 is FRNRAP. The CDR3 sequence is CASLSGLVKATDTQYF. The CDR3 DNA reads TGTGCTAGTCTGAGCGGACTAGTAAAGGCCACAGATACGCAGTATTTT. Looking up the rest from reference TRBV12-5 and TRBJ2-3 gives the full variable domain: DARVTQTPRHKVTEMGQEVTMRCQPILGHNTVFWYRQTMMQGLELLAYFRNRAPLDDSGMPKDRFSAEMPDATLATLKIQPSEPRDSAVYFCASLSGLVKATDTQYFGPGTRLTVL.

The DNA for the CDR3 is TGTGCCAGCAGGGGGACTGACAGTCCTGGGGCCAACGTCCTGACTTTC. Encoded protein: CASRGTDSPGANVLTF. The V gene is TRBV6-6, the J gene TRBJ2-6, with D maybe TRBD2 (6 bases). The V gene lost 6 bases and the J gene lost 2 bases, with 14 bases spanning the gap. Germline V gene data show CDR1 as MNHNY and CDR2 as SVGAGI (reference sequence). CDR3 length: 16 residues.

V usage is TRBV20-1 and J usage is TRBJ2-7; no reliable D call. The germline V gene has CDR1 DFQATT and CDR2 SNEGSKA (reference sequence). The CDR3 totals 11 residues. V lost 1 base and J lost 4, with 5 bases in between. The CDR3 DNA follows: TGCAGTGCTAGAGCCTTGTACGAGCAGTACTTC. This sequence encodes CSARALYEQYF.

This clone was seen once. J is TRBJ1-2 and V is TRBV13, with TRBD1 matching over 7 bases. The ends lost 4 bases at V and 4 bases at J; junction bases unmatched: 3. CDR3 length: 13 residues. Germline-derived CDR1 and CDR2 are PRHDT and FYEKMQ (reference sequence). The CDR3 nucleotides read TGTGCCAGCAGCTCCGGGACAGCCTATGGCTACACCTTC. It encodes CASSSGTAYGYTF.

The genes are TRBV5-1 and TRBJ1-1; 8 bases align to TRBD1. Germline CDR1 is SGHRS and CDR2 is YFSETQ. V lost 2 bases and J lost 5; bases outside the gene matches: 8. This CDR3 contains 15 residues. CDR3: CASSFLQGGGTEAFF. As DNA, the CDR3 is TGCGCCAGCAGCTTCCTACAGGGGGGAGGGACTGAAGCTTTCTTT.

The chain couples TRBV5-1 to TRBJ2-3; no clear D gene. The CDR3 loop spans 14 amino acids. Germline CDR1 reads SGHRS; CDR2 reads YFSETQ. V lost 0 bases, J lost 4 bases, and 9 bases lay in between. The CDR3 loop reads CASSLGGLADTQYF. DNA of the CDR3: TGCGCCAGCAGCTTGGGTGGGCTCGCAGATACGCAGTATTTT.

The V and J genes are TRBV6-6 and TRBJ2-7, with a tentative D call TRBD1 (6 bases). Trimming removed 8 bases at V and 7 bases at J, with 15 bases between. Germline V gene data show CDR1 as MNHNY and CDR2 as SVGAGI (reference sequence). The CDR3 extends over 12 amino acids. The CDR3 nucleotides are TGTGCCAGCGGACCTACAGGGCGGGAGCAGTACTTC. This gives the protein CASGPTGREQYF.

The rearrangement links TRBV15 to TRBJ1-1; possible D gene TRBD1, 5 bases. Germline V gene lookup returns CDR1 LNHNV and CDR2 YYDKDF (reference sequence). The CDR3 is 15 residues long. Trimming cost V 0 bases and J 5 bases, with 13 bases left between them. Here the CDR3 reads CATSRDRGGWTEAFF. In DNA, the CDR3 is TGTGCCACCAGCAGAGATAGGGGTGGGTGGACTGAAGCTTTCTTT.

The chain is built from TRBV12-5 and TRBJ2-5; 8 bases align to TRBD1. CDR1 and CDR2 from the germline V gene are LGHNT and FRNRAP. J gave up 5 bases and V 2 bases, and 10 bases lay outside the gene matches. This CDR3 region has 16 residues. This CDR3 reads CASGLTLGQGEETQYF. In nucleotides, the CDR3 is TGTGCTAGTGGTTTGACCCTCGGACAGGGCGAGGAGACCCAGTACTTC.

The chain recombines TRBV30 with TRBJ1-1, with 7 bases lining up with TRBD1. The CDR3 has 14 residues. Germline CDR1 is GTSNPN and CDR2 is SVGIG (reference sequence). V dropped 3 bases and J dropped 7; count of bases not matched to a gene: 11. The CDR3 spells CAWRDQQGPFEAFF. The CDR3 DNA reads TGTGCCTGGAGAGATCAACAGGGGCCTTTTGAAGCTTTCTTT.

The chain carries TRBV7-2 and TRBJ2-1, with 8 bases aligning to TRBD1. Germline CDR1 is SGHTA and CDR2 is FQGNSA. CDR3 length: 15 amino acids. With 5 bases clipped from V and 2 bases from J, the junction kept 5 bases outside the gene matches. The CDR3 DNA is TGTGCCAGCAGCCAAGACAGGGGACCCTACAATGAGCAGTTCTTC. This codes for CASSQDRGPYNEQFF.

The V gene is TRBV9, the J gene TRBJ1-1, with a weak D call TRBD1 (5 bases). Trimming cost V 1 base and J 4 bases, with 20 bases left between them. CDR1 and CDR2 from the germline V gene are SGDLS and YYNGEE. This CDR3 region has 17 residues. The CDR3 DNA is TGTGCCAGCAGCGTAAAGGCCCCCCCACAGGTTTTCACTGAAGCTTTCTTT. Protein product: CASSVKAPPQVFTEAFF.